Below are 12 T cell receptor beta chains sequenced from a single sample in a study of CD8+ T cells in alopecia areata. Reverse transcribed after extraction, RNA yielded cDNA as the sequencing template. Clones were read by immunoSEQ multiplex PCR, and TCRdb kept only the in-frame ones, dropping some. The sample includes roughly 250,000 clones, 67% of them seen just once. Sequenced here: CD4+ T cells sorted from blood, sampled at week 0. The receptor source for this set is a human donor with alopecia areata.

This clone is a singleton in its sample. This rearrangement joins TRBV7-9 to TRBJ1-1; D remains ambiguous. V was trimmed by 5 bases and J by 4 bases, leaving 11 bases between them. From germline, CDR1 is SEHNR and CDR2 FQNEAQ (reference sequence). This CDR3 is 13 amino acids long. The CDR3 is CASSPGIGTEAFF. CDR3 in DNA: TGTGCCAGCAGCCCGGGGATCGGCACTGAAGCTTTCTTT. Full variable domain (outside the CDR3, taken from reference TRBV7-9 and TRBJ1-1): DTGVSQNPRHKITKRGQNVTFRCDPISEHNRLYWYRQTLGQGPEFLTYFQNEAQLEKSRLLSDRFSAERPKGSFSTLEIQRTEQGDSAMYLCASSPGIGTEAFFGQGTRLTVV.

The CDR3, as DNA: TGTGCCAGCACCCACGGCGGGGCGGACACTGAAGCTTTCTTT. Protein sequence: CASTHGGADTEAFF. The chain combines TRBV9 with TRBJ1-1, with a tentative D call TRBD1 (5 bases). Trimming cost V 6 bases and J 3 bases, with 15 bases left between them. Germline V gene lookup returns CDR1 SGDLS and CDR2 YYNGEE. The CDR3 consists of 14 residues.

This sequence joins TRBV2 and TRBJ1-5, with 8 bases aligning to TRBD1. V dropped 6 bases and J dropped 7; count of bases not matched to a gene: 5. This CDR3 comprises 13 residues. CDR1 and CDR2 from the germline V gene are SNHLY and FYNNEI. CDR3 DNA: TGTGCCAGCAGCCCAGGGGGCCGACAGCCCCAGCATTTT. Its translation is CASSPGGRQPQHF.

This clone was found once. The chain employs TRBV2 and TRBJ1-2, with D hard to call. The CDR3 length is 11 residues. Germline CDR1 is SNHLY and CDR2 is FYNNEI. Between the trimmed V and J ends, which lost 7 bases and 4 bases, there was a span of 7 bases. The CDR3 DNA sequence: TGTGCCAGCACGAGAGGCTATGGCTACACCTTC. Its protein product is CASTRGYGYTF.

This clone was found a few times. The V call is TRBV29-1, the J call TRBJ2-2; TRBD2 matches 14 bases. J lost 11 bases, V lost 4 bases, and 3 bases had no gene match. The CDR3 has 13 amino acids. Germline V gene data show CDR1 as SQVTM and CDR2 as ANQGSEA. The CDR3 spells CSVGGLAGVELFF. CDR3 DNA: TGCAGCGTTGGGGGACTAGCGGGGGTAGAGCTGTTTTTT.

CDR3 protein: CASRPRWTGSVEQYF. CDR3 DNA: TGTGCCAGCAGACCCCGTTGGACAGGGTCCGTCGAGCAGTACTTC. The rearrangement joins TRBV2 to TRBJ2-7, with TRBD1 matching 8 bases. Trimming removed 6 bases from V and 6 bases from J; junction bases left unmatched: 13. Germline CDR1 and CDR2: SNHLY and FYNNEI. This CDR3 comprises 15 residues.

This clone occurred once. The CDR3 protein is CSVVTGNTIYF. The CDR3 DNA reads as TGCAGCGTTGTGACTGGAAACACCATATATTTT. This sequence joins TRBV29-1 and TRBJ1-3; D ambiguous. The CDR3 loop spans 11 amino acids. Germline CDR1 and CDR2: SQVTM and ANQGSEA. V lost 4 bases and J 2 bases, leaving 3 bases between the germline ends.

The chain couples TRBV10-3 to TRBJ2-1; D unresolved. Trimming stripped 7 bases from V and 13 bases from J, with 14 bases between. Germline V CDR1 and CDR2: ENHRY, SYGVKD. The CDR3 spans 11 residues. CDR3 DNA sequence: TGTGCCATCAAAGCCGGGCCTCTCCAGTTCTTC. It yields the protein CAIKAGPLQFF.

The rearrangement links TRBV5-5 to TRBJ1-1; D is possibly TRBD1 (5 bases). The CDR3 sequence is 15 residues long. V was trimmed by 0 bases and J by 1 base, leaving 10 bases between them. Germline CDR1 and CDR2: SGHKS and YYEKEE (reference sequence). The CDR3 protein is CASSLEEGRNTEAFF. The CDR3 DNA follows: TGTGCCAGCAGCTTGGAAGAGGGGCGGAACACTGAAGCTTTCTTT.

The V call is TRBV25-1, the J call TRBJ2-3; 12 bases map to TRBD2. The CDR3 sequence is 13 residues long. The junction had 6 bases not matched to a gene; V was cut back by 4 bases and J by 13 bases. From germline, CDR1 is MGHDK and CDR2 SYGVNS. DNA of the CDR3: TGTGCCAGCAGTGCCCTCACTAGCGGGGGGAAGTATTTT. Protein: CASSALTSGGKYF. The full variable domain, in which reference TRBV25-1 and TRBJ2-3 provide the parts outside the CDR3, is EADIYQTPRYLVIGTGKKITLECSQTMGHDKMYWYQQDPGMELHLIHYSYGVNSTEKGDLSSESTVSRIRTEHFPLTLESARPSHTSQYLCASSALTSGGKYFGPGTRLTVL.

CDR3 in DNA: TGTGCCAGCAAGGGCCAGGGGACTGAAGCTTTCTTT. Translation gives CASKGQGTEAFF. The chain couples TRBV6-6 to TRBJ1-1; the D gene is possibly TRBD1 (6 bases). This CDR3 comprises 12 residues. Germline loops: CDR1 MNHNY, CDR2 SVGAGI (reference sequence). V lost 7 bases, J lost 5 bases, and 11 bases lay in between.

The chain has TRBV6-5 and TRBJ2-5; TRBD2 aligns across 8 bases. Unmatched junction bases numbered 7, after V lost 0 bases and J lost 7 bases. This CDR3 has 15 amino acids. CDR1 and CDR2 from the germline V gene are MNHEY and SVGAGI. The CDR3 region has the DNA TGTGCCAGCAGTTACTCGTTGGGCCGGGAGGGGACCCAGTACTTC. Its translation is CASSYSLGREGTQYF.